This passage covers 24 T cell receptor beta chains from one sample sequenced in a study of blood T cell repertoires in COVID-19. Only in-frame clones appear in the TCRdb table, and some are missing; sequencing was by immunoSEQ multiplex PCR. This sample has about 110,000 clones, with about 80% found just once. Sequences were obtained from peripheral blood. These receptors all come from a woman of 80 years or more with acute or convalescent COVID-19.

The rearrangement uses TRBV19 and TRBJ1-1; D might be TRBD1 (6 bases). This CDR3 has 15 residues. V lost 6 bases and J lost 7, with 21 bases in between. In germline, CDR1 is LNHDA, CDR2 SQIVND (reference sequence). CDR3 amino acids: CASSPGHGRWSEAFF. CDR3 DNA: TGTGCCAGTAGCCCGGGACATGGACGATGGAGTGAAGCTTTCTTT.

V is TRBV2 and J is TRBJ2-2, with 7 bases lining up with TRBD1. The J segment lost 7 bases and the V segment lost 5 bases, leaving 16 bases of the junction unmatched. This CDR3 has 17 residues. Germline V gene lookup returns CDR1 SNHLY and CDR2 FYNNEI. CDR3 nucleotide sequence: TGTGCCAGCAGTTATACAGGGGCCCCTTTTGGTGGCGGGGAGCTGTTTTTT. Translating it yields CASSYTGAPFGGGELFF.

This clone was seen only once. V and J are TRBV7-9 and TRBJ2-1, with unresolved D. The CDR3 is made up of 13 amino acids. V was pared by 4 bases and J by 9 bases, with 13 bases between. Per the germline V gene, CDR1 is SEHNR and CDR2 is FQNEAQ (reference sequence). The CDR3 sequence is CASSSPNWAEQFF. CDR3 DNA sequence: TGTGCCAGCAGCTCCCCAAATTGGGCTGAGCAGTTCTTC.

Comment on this clone: Sequence at one end of the junction differs from germline and may be a read error. CDR3 amino acids: CASSFYAGTANERLFF. CDR3 nucleotides: TGTGCCAGCAGCTTTTACGCCGGGACAGCTAATGAAAGACTGTTTTTT. The rearrangement uses TRBV7-9 and TRBJ1-4; 7 bases align to TRBD1. This CDR3 spans 16 amino acids. CDR1 is SEHNR and CDR2 is FQNEAQ in the germline V gene (reference sequence).

The gene calls are TRBV30 and TRBJ2-3, with 12 bases identical to TRBD2. CDR3 length: 15 amino acids. V lost 6 bases, J lost 6 bases, and 10 bases stayed unmatched. Germline assignment: CDR1 GTSNPN and CDR2 SVGIG (reference sequence). CDR3 amino acids: CACSGLAGRRDTQYF. In DNA form, the CDR3 reads TGTGCCTGTTCAGGACTAGCGGGACGGCGTGATACGCAGTATTTT.

Of note for this clone: Other DNA variants within this sample encode the same CDR3. The J gene is TRBJ1-6, the V gene TRBV30; D perhaps matches TRBD1 (5 bases). Germline lookup yields CDR1 GTSNPN and CDR2 SVGIG (reference sequence). The CDR3 spans 14 residues. V lost 0 bases, J lost 7 bases, and 10 bases lay in between. CDR3 DNA sequence: TGTGCCTGGAGTGTAACAGGTGTAAATTCACCCCTCCACTTT. The encoded protein is CAWSVTGVNSPLHF.

The J gene is TRBJ1-5, the V gene TRBV10-2, with 11 nucleotides matching TRBD1. In germline, CDR1 is WSHSY, CDR2 SAAADI. The CDR3 sequence is 16 residues long. The trim removed 7 bases at V and 4 bases at J, leaving 9 bases unmatched. CDR3 bases: TGCGCCAGCATGCCCCGGGACAGGGGGACTAATCAGCCCCAGCATTTT. It specifies CASMPRDRGTNQPQHF.

V and J are TRBV18 and TRBJ2-5; 9 nucleotides line up with TRBD1. The junction had 4 bases not matched to a gene; V was cut back by 4 bases and J by 4 bases. CDR1 KGHSH and CDR2 LQKENI come from the germline V gene. This CDR3 spans 14 amino acids. The DNA of the CDR3 is TGTGCCAGCTCACTACGACAGGGGGGAGAGACCCAGTACTTC. Residues: CASSLRQGGETQYF. The complete variable domain, with remaining parts taken from reference TRBV18 and TRBJ2-5, reads NAGVMQNPRHLVRRRGQEARLRCSPMKGHSHVYWYRQLPEEGLKFMVYLQKENIIDESGMPKERFSAEFPKEGPSILRIQQVVRGDSAAYFCASSLRQGGETQYFGPGTRLLVL.

The gene calls are TRBV4-2 and TRBJ1-1; 9 nucleotides match TRBD1. The CDR3 is 14 amino acids. The germline V gene encodes CDR1 LGHNA and CDR2 YNFKEQ. V lost 3 bases to trimming and J lost 4 bases; unmatched junction nucleotides: 3. CDR3 bases: TGTGCCAGCAGCCAGGGACAGGGATTCACTGAAGCTTTCTTT. Protein product: CASSQGQGFTEAFF.

The chain joins TRBV19 to TRBJ2-5, with 7 bases lining up with TRBD1. Trimming removed 5 bases from V and 1 base from J; junction bases left unmatched: 7. CDR3 length: 15 residues. Per germline, CDR1 LNHDA and CDR2 SQIVND (reference sequence). The CDR3 spells CASSVTGTAQETQYF. The CDR3 DNA follows: TGTGCCAGTAGTGTAACCGGGACAGCCCAAGAGACCCAGTACTTC.

The gene calls are TRBV11-2 and TRBJ1-2; 10 bases line up with TRBD1. This CDR3 has 14 residues. J gave up 7 bases and V 5 bases, and 7 bases lay outside the gene matches. Germline V lookup: CDR1 SGHAT, CDR2 FQNNGV. The CDR3 here is CASSQNRDRGGYTF. The CDR3 nucleotides are TGTGCCAGCAGCCAAAACCGGGACAGGGGTGGCTACACCTTC.

This sequence joins TRBV28 and TRBJ1-6, with 7 bases aligning to TRBD1. CDR3 length: 12 residues. Trimming took 6 bases from V and 7 from J; bases not matched to a gene: 0. CDR1 and CDR2 from the germline V gene are MDHEN and SYDVKM. The CDR3 region is CASRTGNSPLHF. The CDR3 DNA follows: TGTGCCAGCAGGACAGGGAATTCACCCCTCCACTTT.

In this sample, this clone turned up a few times. The rearrangement uses TRBV15 and TRBJ2-7, with D possibly TRBD2 on 6 matching bases. Per germline, CDR1 LNHNV and CDR2 YYDKDF (reference sequence). Trimming shortened V by 2 bases and J by 5 bases, and 19 bases separated the two germline ends. The CDR3 covers 16 residues. CDR3 in amino acids: CATSRQELAGTDEQYF. The CDR3, as DNA: TGTGCCACCAGCAGACAAGAACTAGCCGGAACGGACGAGCAGTACTTC. Full variable domain (outside the CDR3, taken from reference TRBV15 and TRBJ2-7): DAMVIQNPRYQVTQFGKPVTLSCSQTLNHNVMYWYQQKSSQAPKLLFHYYDKDFNNEADTPDNFQSRRPNTSFCFLDIRSPGLGDTAMYLCATSRQELAGTDEQYFGPGTRLTVT.

The chain uses TRBV10-2 and TRBJ1-1; D call uncertain. The V gene lost 3 bases and the J gene lost 0 bases, with 8 bases spanning the gap. The CDR3 is 14 residues long. CDR1 WSHSY and CDR2 SAAADI come from the germline V gene. CDR3 amino acids: CASSDGQLNTEAFF. The CDR3 DNA sequence: TGCGCCAGCAGTGATGGGCAGTTGAACACTGAAGCTTTCTTT.

This clone was counted once. This chain joins TRBV6-5 and TRBJ1-1; D unclear. Germline lookup yields CDR1 MNHEY and CDR2 SVGAGI. V lost 2 bases, J lost 3 bases, and 10 bases lay in between. The CDR3 covers 14 residues. This CDR3 is CASSYLRTDTEAFF. In DNA form, the CDR3 reads TGTGCCAGCAGTTACCTTCGTACGGACACTGAAGCTTTCTTT.

The V and J genes are TRBV7-2 and TRBJ2-5, with a weak D call TRBD2 (5 bases). The germline V gene encodes CDR1 SGHTA and CDR2 FQGNSA. The CDR3 is 16 residues long. V was pared by 3 bases and J by 3 bases, with 17 bases between. This CDR3 reads CASSFGVLRRKETQYF. DNA for the CDR3: TGTGCCAGCAGCTTCGGGGTCTTGAGAAGAAAAGAGACCCAGTACTTC.

The CDR3 loop is CASSQPRGGGETQYF. In DNA form, the CDR3 reads TGTGCCAGCAGCCAACCGCGGGGGGGCGGAGAGACCCAGTACTTC. The V call is TRBV3-1 (or the pseudogene TRBV3-2), the J call TRBJ2-5; 9 bases are shared with TRBD2. The CDR3 extends over 15 amino acids. Germline values: CDR1 LGHDT, CDR2 YNNKEL (reference sequence). J lost 4 bases, V lost 2 bases, and 5 bases had no gene match.

V gene TRBV10-3 combines with J gene TRBJ2-3; TRBD1 might be the D (5 bases). Germline CDR1 and CDR2: ENHRY and SYGVKD. Trimming removed 10 bases from V and 4 bases from J, with 9 bases in between. The CDR3 extends over 11 amino acids. CDR3 residues: CATRASDTQYF. DNA for the CDR3: TGTGCCACCAGGGCCTCAGATACGCAGTATTTT.

The CDR3 DNA is TGTGCCAGCAGCCCACACATGAGCACAGATACGCAGTATTTT. It codes for CASSPHMSTDTQYF. The genes are TRBV9 and TRBJ2-3; D is uncertain. The germline gives CDR1 SGDLS, CDR2 YYNGEE. V was trimmed by 4 bases and J by 0 bases, leaving 9 bases between them. The CDR3 sequence is 14 residues long.

There are a few counts of this clone. The chain carries TRBV18 and TRBJ2-7, with 14 bases lining up with TRBD2. The germline V gene encodes CDR1 KGHSH and CDR2 LQKENI. V was clipped by 3 bases and J by 7 bases; unmatched bases: 5. The CDR3 has 15 residues. As DNA, the CDR3 is TGTGCCAGCTCACCGGGGACTAGCGGGAGAAGAGAGCAGTACTTC. It translates to CASSPGTSGRREQYF.

For this clone: At one boundary the junction diverges from the germline segment, which might be a read error. The same CDR3 is also encoded by other DNA sequences in this sample. The gene calls are TRBV11-2 and TRBJ1-3; no reliable D call. CDR3 length: 16 residues. The germline V gene encodes CDR1 SGHAT and CDR2 FQNNGV. This CDR3 reads CASSSLRGIKGNTIYF. In nucleotides, the CDR3 is TGTGCCAGTAGCTCACTACGGGGTATTAAAGGAAACACCATATATTTT.

This chain joins TRBV5-1 and TRBJ2-1; 7 bases are a match to TRBD2. This CDR3 region has 16 residues. Germline V gene data show CDR1 as SGHRS and CDR2 as YFSETQ. Unmatched junction bases numbered 6, after V lost 3 bases and J lost 0 bases. The CDR3 loop reads CASSSGRGSSYNEQFF. CDR3 bases: TGCGCCAGCAGCTCCGGGCGGGGGAGCTCCTACAATGAGCAGTTCTTC.

This clone has a handful of counts. The CDR3 coding sequence is TGCAGCGTTAGTAACGGGGAAGTCTACGAGCAGTACTTC. Translated, it gives CSVSNGEVYEQYF. This chain joins TRBV29-1 and TRBJ2-7, with D possibly TRBD2 on 5 matching bases. This CDR3 is built from 13 residues. V was shortened by 5 bases and J by 3 bases, with 14 bases between the two germline ends. Germline values: CDR1 SQVTM, CDR2 ANQGSEA.

This chain uses TRBV3-1 (or the pseudogene TRBV3-2) with TRBJ1-6, with D perhaps TRBD1 (6 bases). In germline, CDR1 is LGHDT, CDR2 YNNKEL (reference sequence). This CDR3 has 15 amino acids. V lost 1 base to trimming and J lost 10 bases, with 14 bases between them. CDR3 in amino acids: CASSQAPRGGSPLHF. Written as DNA, the CDR3 is TGTGCCAGCAGCCAAGCGCCAAGGGGGGGCTCACCCCTCCACTTT.